The 9 T cell receptor beta chains presented below share a single source sample, sequenced in a study of T cells in tuberculosis. Some clones are missing from TCRdb's copy, which holds only in-frame ones; the method was immunoSEQ multiplex PCR. The sample comprises tens of thousands of clones, 70% to 90% of which are singletons, and under 15% rests with the top ten. Time point indicated: new active TB diagnosis, blood taken before or within 7 days of starting treatment. The sequencing used PBMCs, collected at tuberculosis diagnosis. The source is an adult with tuberculosis.

This rearrangement joins TRBV10-1 to TRBJ2-1; 11 nucleotides match TRBD1. The CDR3 runs 16 residues. The junction had 8 bases not matched to a gene; V was cut back by 3 bases and J by 7 bases. Germline CDR1 is WNHNN and CDR2 is SYGVQD (reference sequence). The DNA of the CDR3 is TGCGCCAGCAGTGATGTTTGGACAGGGGGCAAGAATGAGCAGTTCTTC. Amino acids: CASSDVWTGGKNEQFF.

Here the CDR3 DNA reads TGTGCCTGGAGTAAATCGACAGCTTCTCAGCCCCAGCATTTT. Its protein is CAWSKSTASQPQHF. This chain connects TRBV30 to TRBJ1-5; D possibly corresponds to TRBD1 (5 bases). Trimming stripped 2 bases from V and 6 bases from J, with 14 bases between. Germline assignment: CDR1 GTSNPN and CDR2 SVGIG (reference sequence). The CDR3 consists of 14 residues.

This chain links TRBV9 with TRBJ2-7, with 7 bases matching TRBD2. Germline CDR1 is SGDLS and CDR2 is YYNGEE. This CDR3 has 15 residues. Trimming took 1 base from V and 7 from J; bases not matched to a gene: 11. The DNA for the CDR3 is TGTGCCAGCAGCGTAATGAGTAACTCAGCGGGAGAGCAGTACTTC. Protein: CASSVMSNSAGEQYF.

The V and J genes are TRBV21-1 and TRBJ2-1; the DNA was not compared with TRBD2, the D call given in the table. TRBV21-1 is a recognized pseudogene. The CDR3 sequence is 16 residues long. In DNA, the CDR3 is TGTGCCAGCAGCAAAGCGGAGGCGGGGCCTTGGAATGAGCAGTTCTTC. Protein product: CASSKAEAGPWNEQFF.

The V call is TRBV19, the J call TRBJ2-2; D might be TRBD2 (5 bases). The length of the CDR3 is 16 residues. Germline V CDR1 and CDR2: LNHDA, SQIVND (reference sequence). Trimming pared 1 base from V and 6 bases from J, leaving 15 bases between. The DNA of the CDR3 is TGTGCCAGTAGTATAGCGGCTAGCTATACGGCCGGGGAGCTGTTTTTT. Protein: CASSIAASYTAGELFF.

The chain carries TRBV9 and TRBJ1-5; D is ambiguous. CDR1 SGDLS and CDR2 YYNGEE come from the germline V gene. The ends were cut back, 4 bases at V and 0 bases at J, with 8 bases in the middle. The CDR3 is 14 residues long. The chain's CDR3 is CASSPRDSNQPQHF. The CDR3 bases are TGTGCCAGCAGCCCCCGGGATAGCAATCAGCCCCAGCATTTT.

The chain links TRBV2 to TRBJ2-7; the match to TRBD1 covers 8 bases. The CDR3 totals 15 residues. Germline values: CDR1 SNHLY, CDR2 FYNNEI. Unmatched junction bases numbered 6, after V lost 5 bases and J lost 0 bases. CDR3: CASSRDRTLSYEQYF. In DNA form, the CDR3 reads TGTGCCAGCAGTCGGGACAGGACCCTCTCCTACGAGCAGTACTTC.

The chain has TRBV7-2 and TRBJ2-3; 9 bases match TRBD2. Germline lookup yields CDR1 SGHTA and CDR2 FQGNSA. J gave up 4 bases and V 1 base, and 6 bases lay outside the gene matches. The CDR3 has 16 amino acids. The CDR3 here is CASSLEAQRGADTQYF. The CDR3 DNA follows: TGTGCCAGCAGCTTAGAAGCCCAGCGGGGGGCAGATACGCAGTATTTT. The whole variable domain, remainder taken from reference TRBV7-2 and TRBJ2-3, is GAGVSQSPSNKVTEKGKDVELRCDPISGHTALYWYRQSLGQGLEFLIYFQGNSAPDKSGLPSDRFSAERTGGSVSTLTIQRTQQEDSAVYLCASSLEAQRGADTQYFGPGTRLTVL.

The chain employs TRBV5-1 and TRBJ1-6; 10 bases line up with TRBD1. CDR1 SGHRS and CDR2 YFSETQ come from the germline V gene. The trim removed 5 bases at V and 7 bases at J, leaving 6 bases unmatched. There are 15 residues in the CDR3. The CDR3 loop reads CASRAWTGGNSPLHF. CDR3 sequence (DNA): TGCGCCAGCAGAGCCTGGACAGGGGGAAATTCACCCCTCCACTTT.